This T cell receptor (beta chain) was retrieved from a study of cytomegalovirus exposure and HLA in healthy donors listed by TCRdb under 2017. As for the study more broadly: According to an earlier analysis of a few hundred of the donors, roughly 180 million T cells yielded roughly 110 million unique TCR beta sequences and about 300 Gb of sequence data. Of the roughly 400 genotyped donors, over 70% fell in the genetic ancestry cluster associated with self-reported Caucasian donors. In a later genetic analysis, genome-wide SNP genotypes for about 55% of the roughly 700 donors were used, and that subset was treated as a discovery cohort. Roughly 310 gigabases of sequencing data and approximately 93 million unique TCR sequences were included in an early release covering 550 to 650 HLA-typed donors. The study combined high-throughput TCR immunosequencing, statistical association of individual TCRs with disease status, and machine learning to predict cytomegalovirus infection status. On average, 235,054 unique TCR beta nucleotide sequences were sequenced per donor among a few hundred genotyped donors of the cohort, with about 17% of those sequences being non-productive. The number of donors typed differed by locus, with 629-630 for A, B, C, DRB1 and DQB1, roughly 520 for DQA1, 600 to 610 for DPA1, and some 450 for DPB1. A later analysis re-examined previously published TCR beta repertoires from about 700 donors and added high-resolution HLA genotyping to investigate patterns of TCR occurrence. Class I and class II HLA loci were covered by the typing at four-digit resolution. A separate validation cohort of roughly 130 different subjects was used in addition to the 666-subject first cohort. The T cell repertoires of about 700 subjects were profiled by immunosequencing and related to cytomegalovirus serostatus. A handful of DR-DQ haplotypes were handled as single units for association and clustering because linkage in the cohort was strong. An earlier analysis of several hundred of the donors used high-throughput TCR beta sequencing to judge whether each TCR beta V gene segment behaved as functional or pseudogenic. Rather than using new phenotypic data, the later analysis identified candidate immune exposures from TCR beta sequences and from how often those sequences occurred across donors. Every repertoire in the discovery cohort had been generated on one and the same sequencing platform. The study aimed to test whether signatures of past pathogen exposure could be identified by cataloging public T cell receptors. Alongside the repertoire data, information on donor age, sex, ethnicity and CMV serostatus was compiled.

Here is what the overall study found, with its caveats: In a later analysis, the rate of TCR association differed among HLA loci, with DRB1 alleles having the most associated TCRs and HLA-C alleles having the fewest. Compared with equally common non-associated chains, HLA-associated TCR beta chains in a later analysis were more clonally expanded and had lower generation probabilities. A cluster of highly shared sequence variants was judged likely to represent a technical artifact of the sequencing pipeline. Three of the identified cytomegalovirus-associated TCR beta chains were confirmed in vitro to be specific for cytomegalovirus antigens. When HLA alleles, especially DR and DQ, strongly co-occurred, attributing TCR associations to individual alleles was difficult. A further reported finding was that TCR beta sequences accurately predicted the HLA-A and HLA-B alleles for most subjects in the first cohort. V-gene and J-gene trimming of TCR beta chains was associated with a missense DCLRE1C variant in a later genetic analysis, and the association was replicated in an independent cohort. An earlier analysis of 587 of the donors showed that most TCR beta V segments appeared in productive rearrangements either about 87% or about 30% of the time, which broadly matched IMGT annotations. This cohort had only TCR beta chains sequenced, and the lack of alpha or paired-chain data limited which features could be detected. Most TCR sequences were observed very rarely across donors, whereas some public TCRs were present in many individuals. Because counts were too low, seventeen rarely observed V segments, including chromosome 9 orphons, were left out of the earlier analysis of 500 to 650 of the donors. A total of fewer than 200 TCR beta chains were listed by the study as associated with cytomegalovirus. Linkage disequilibrium might explain the correlated functional status among segregating V segments, but an unknown experimental factor could not be ruled out. Compared with the approximately 600-donor mean, donors in an Asian-associated ancestry cluster had fewer N-insertions in productive TCRs, according to a later genetic analysis. HLA typing was unavailable for some donors at each locus, so association tests used only the typed subset. Because the 87-base-pair reads could not distinguish some IMGT-functional V segments, including TRBV6-2 and TRBV6-3, those segments were excluded. Immune exposure information for the cohort was limited to CMV serostatus. According to a later analysis, most CMV-associated TCR beta chains appeared to be HLA-restricted, and the HLA associations seemed to be driven largely by CMV exposure. The classifier was reported to diagnose cytomegalovirus status with high specificity and sensitivity in both the original cohort and the validation cohort. The authors suggested that the approach could potentially be generalized to other disease states and immunological phenotypes. A later analysis reported that several top co-occurrence clusters appeared linked to parvovirus B19, influenza, CMV and Epstein-Barr virus. Presence/absence analyses assumed roughly uniform sequencing depth across donors, an assumption that may not hold. Specific HLA alleles were associated with 16,951 TCR beta sequences at a false discovery rate of 0.05 in a later analysis.

The method behind the library was the immunoSEQ multiplex PCR assay. For the multiplex PCR, a mixture combining 60 forward primers for TCR Vbeta segments and 13 reverse primers for TCR Jbeta segments was used. The CDR3 region of rearranged TCR beta genes was amplified from genomic DNA by a multiplex PCR assay. On the Illumina HiSeq System, the amplified TCR beta libraries were sequenced as 87-base-pair reads. The original pipeline was this. Across the roughly 640 repertoires, a later analysis counted tens of millions of unique TCR beta chains, roughly 11 million of which were shared by at least two donors. To remove PCR and sequencing errors, raw reads were error-corrected and collapsed into unique sequences using a nearest-neighbor algorithm that merged closely related sequences. V, D and J gene segments were assigned by aligning CDR3 sequences to IMGT reference sequences. For a sequence to be retained, a match of at least six nucleotides to both a V gene segment and a J gene segment was required. Rearrangements were called productive when the CDR3 lacked stop codons and stayed in frame with V and J; all others were non-productive. Following IMGT convention, CDR3 was defined as the stretch from the second conserved V-encoded cysteine to the conserved J-encoded phenylalanine. The earlier analysis of 500 to 650 of the donors excluded any sequence lacking an unambiguous match to a single V gene segment. An earlier analysis of 587 of the donors classified V segments as functional when productive rearrangements were above 56.7% and as segregating when the standard deviation between donors was above 5%. A statistical classification framework was developed to diagnose cytomegalovirus status using the catalog of TCR beta chain sequences. V and J gene assignment, in a later analysis, came from comparing TCR nucleotide sequences with IMGT/GENE-DB human TR gene sequences. In a later analysis, CDR3 sequences and most-parsimonious VDJ recombination scenarios were assigned using the TCRdist pipeline. In a later analysis, each TCR beta chain was defined by its CDR3 amino acid sequence together with its V-gene family, and reads lacking a unique V-gene family were excluded. To address suspected cross-contamination and a sequencing artifact, a later analysis removed 450 to 700 highly shared, low-generation-probability nucleotide sequences. A later analysis calculated a clonal expansion index for each public chain from normalized within-repertoire ranks of inferred template counts. In a later analysis, generation probabilities were computed using a VDJ recombination model fitted to out-of-frame rearrangements, and the results were checked against IGoR. In a later analysis, hypergeometric tests were used to score TCR-TCR, TCR-HLA and TCR-CMV co-occurrence, with a repertoire-size bias correction applied to TCR pairs. To estimate false discovery rates, a later analysis permuted the HLA or CMV assignments 20 times. A later analysis grouped co-occurring TCRs with DBSCAN, adding TCRdist sequence similarity when clustering within HLA-allele-positive subsets. For co-occurrence clustering, repertoires with fewer than 30,000 or more than 120,000 public chains were excluded, along with a handful of repertoires with anomalous nucleotide sharing. Sourced from immuneACCESS, this table was stored by TCRdb with only in-frame sequences that have V and J called. A share of the clones is absent; for the studies checked, an unresolved V gene accounts for under half, and the remainder has no known explanation. V, J and clone size were drawn from that table, and D and trimming were deduced from the DNA. In all, the sample holds some 150,000 clones, and about 80% of those were seen once. Approximately 4.5% of the sample is held by the ten biggest clonotypes.

CDR1 and CDR2 are read off the germline V gene as SNHLY and FYNNEI. The CDR3 contains 13 residues, cysteine and phenylalanine counted. Just the 39-base CDR3 DNA is kept, in frame starting at base 1. Between the V and J ends, shortened by 4 bases and 4 bases respectively, the junction contains 10 bases. The cohort comprised under 700 healthy bone marrow donors. All cohort members were sampled while nominally healthy, although unrecorded immune exposures were likely present. The donor tested CMV seronegative and was one of the 352 seronegative cohort members. A peripheral blood sample was collected from each donor, and TCR beta sequencing was performed on peripheral blood mononuclear cells. The Qiagen DNeasy Blood Extraction Kit was used to extract genomic DNA from the blood cell samples. With regard to this clone: Its antigen target is currently unknown. The record has no base qualities; no much larger clone is one base away.

The V and J segments used are TRBV2 and TRBJ1-2; the D gene is unclear. Sequenced input: PBMCs. The receptor's source is a man aged 25-40 years in good health and CMV-seronegative. The CDR3 here reads CASSVAQFYGYTF. The DNA sequence is given as TGTGCCAGCAGTGTGGCACAGTTCTATGGCTACACCTTC.